A single sample gave rise to the 3 T cell receptor beta chains below, sequenced in a study of vaccination effects on CD4 cells after COVID-19. The culture ran for less than 12 days, and then CD4+ T cells were isolated. Measured with immunoSEQ multiplex PCR; TCRdb has only the in-frame clones, and not every one. The repertoire has around 30,000 clones, about 62% of them found once; the top ten carry less than 10%. Their target antigens are unknown. The input for sequencing was CD4+ T cells from PBMCs cultured without peptide, taken before COVID-19 vaccination. These receptor sequences come from a human donor who received a COVID-19 vaccine.

CDR3 region: CASSLGGGYGTDTQYF. DNA for the CDR3: TGCGCCAGCAGCTTGGGTGGGGGGTACGGCACAGATACGCAGTATTTT. The gene calls are TRBV5-1 and TRBJ2-3; D perhaps matches TRBD2 (6 bases). The germline V gene has CDR1 SGHRS and CDR2 YFSETQ. The CDR3 contains 16 residues. Trimming left V 0 bases short and J 1 base short, with 12 bases between. The entire variable domain, with the rest obtained from reference TRBV5-1 and TRBJ2-3, is as follows: KAGVTQTPRYLIKTRGQQVTLSCSPISGHRSVSWYQQTPGQGLQFLFEYFSETQRNKGNFPGRFSGRQFSNSRSEMNVSTLELGDSALYLCASSLGGGYGTDTQYFGPGTRLTVL.

CDR3 loop: CASSPLRGTDQETQYF. CDR3 sequence (DNA): TGTGCCAGCTCACCACTGAGGGGCACCGACCAAGAGACCCAGTACTTC. The chain combines TRBV18 with TRBJ2-5, with D perhaps assigned TRBD1 or TRBD2 (5 bases each). V was pared by 1 base and J by 0 bases, with 12 bases between. The V gene's germline CDR1 is KGHSH and CDR2 LQKENI. The CDR3 covers 16 residues.

The chain uses TRBV7-9 and TRBJ1-1, with 10 bases lining up with TRBD1. Germline loops: CDR1 SEHNR, CDR2 FQNEAQ (reference sequence). CDR3 length: 12 residues. Trimming took 4 bases from V and 9 from J; bases not matched to a gene: 2. Here the CDR3 DNA reads TGTGCCAGCAGCTGGGGACAGGGGAAAGCTTTCTTT. Translation: CASSWGQGKAFF.